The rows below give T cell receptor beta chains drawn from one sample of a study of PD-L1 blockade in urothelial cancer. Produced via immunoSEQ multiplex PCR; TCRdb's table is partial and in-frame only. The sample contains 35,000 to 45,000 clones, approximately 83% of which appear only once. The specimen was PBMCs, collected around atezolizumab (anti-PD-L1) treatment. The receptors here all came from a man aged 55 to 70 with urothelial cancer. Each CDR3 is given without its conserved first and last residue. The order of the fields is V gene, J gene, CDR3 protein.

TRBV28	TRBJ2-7	ASSVVGRSNSYEQY
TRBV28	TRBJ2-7	ASSLRAGSYEQY
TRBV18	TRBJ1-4	ASSPPLGQGGIQKLF
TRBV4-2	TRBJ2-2	ASSQGGPGGELF
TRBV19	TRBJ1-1	ASSIWADRPEAF
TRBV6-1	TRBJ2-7	ASSEAETYEQY
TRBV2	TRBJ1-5	ASRASAGGDQPQH
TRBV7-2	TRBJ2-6	ASSLAGSNSGANVLT
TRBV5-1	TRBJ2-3	ASSWASSTDTQY
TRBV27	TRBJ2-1	ASSRGGANNEQF
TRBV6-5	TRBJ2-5	ASSSGLAGTETQY
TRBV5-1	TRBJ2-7	ASSLAVSSYEQY
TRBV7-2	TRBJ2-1	ASSLLVGLGEQF
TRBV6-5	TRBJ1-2	ASSYSGRHYGYT
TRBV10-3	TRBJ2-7	AIRDRGPYEQY
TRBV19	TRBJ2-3	ASSGQKAWTDTQY
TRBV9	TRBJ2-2	ASSVIRDGAGELF
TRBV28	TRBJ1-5	ASSQPATGEVLTQH
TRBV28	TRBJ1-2	ASSWAGGYGYT
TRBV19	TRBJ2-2	ASSISSNTGELF
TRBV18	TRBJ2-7	ASSPNGGGTGYEQY
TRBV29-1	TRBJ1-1	SLDPSHSGEAF
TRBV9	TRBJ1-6	ASSVGAENSPLH
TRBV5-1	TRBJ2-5	ASSADIEETQY
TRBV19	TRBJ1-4	ASSIGGTGGMEEKLF
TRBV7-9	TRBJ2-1	ASSTSDGGQF
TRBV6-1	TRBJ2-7	ASREGFNYEQY
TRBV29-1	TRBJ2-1	SGGDRPFYNEQF